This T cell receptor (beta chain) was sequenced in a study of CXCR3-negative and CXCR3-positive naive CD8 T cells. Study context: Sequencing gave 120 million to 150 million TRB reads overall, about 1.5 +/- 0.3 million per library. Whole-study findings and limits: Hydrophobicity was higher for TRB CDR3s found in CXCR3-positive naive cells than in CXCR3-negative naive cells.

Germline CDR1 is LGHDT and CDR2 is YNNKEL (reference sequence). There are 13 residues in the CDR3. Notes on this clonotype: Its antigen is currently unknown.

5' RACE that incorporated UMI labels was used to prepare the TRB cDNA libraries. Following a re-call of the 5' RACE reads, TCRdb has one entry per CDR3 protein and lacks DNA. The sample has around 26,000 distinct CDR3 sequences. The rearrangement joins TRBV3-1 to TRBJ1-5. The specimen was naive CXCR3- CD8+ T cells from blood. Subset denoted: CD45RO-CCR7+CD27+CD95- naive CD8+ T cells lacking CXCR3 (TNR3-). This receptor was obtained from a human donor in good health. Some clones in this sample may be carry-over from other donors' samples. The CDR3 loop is CASSHTLSSPQHF.